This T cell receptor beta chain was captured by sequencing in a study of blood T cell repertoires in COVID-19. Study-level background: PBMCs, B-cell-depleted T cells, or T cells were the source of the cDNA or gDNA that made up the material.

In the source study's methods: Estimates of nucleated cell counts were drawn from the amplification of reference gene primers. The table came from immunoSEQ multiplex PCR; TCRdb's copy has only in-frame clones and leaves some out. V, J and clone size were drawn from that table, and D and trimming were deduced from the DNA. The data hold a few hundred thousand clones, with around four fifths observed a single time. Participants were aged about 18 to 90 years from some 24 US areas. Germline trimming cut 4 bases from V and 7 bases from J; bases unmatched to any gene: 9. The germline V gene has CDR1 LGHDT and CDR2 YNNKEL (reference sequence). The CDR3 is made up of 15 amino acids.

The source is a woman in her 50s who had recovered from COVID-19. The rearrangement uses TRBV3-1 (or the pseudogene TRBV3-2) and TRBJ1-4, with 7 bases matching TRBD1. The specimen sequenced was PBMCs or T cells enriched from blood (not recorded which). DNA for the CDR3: TGTGCCAGCAGCCTCCGACAGACAGGGATTGAAAAACTGTTTTTT. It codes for CASSLRQTGIEKLFF.